The 19 T cell receptor beta chains presented below share a single source sample, sequenced in a study of blood T cells in healthy people across ages. PCR was performed a second time for about 7 to 11 cycles using a sample-barcoded 5' primer and a J-beta primer mix. TCRdb passed the 5' RACE reads through MiXCR, listing each CDR3 protein once. Of some 1.1 million distinct CDR3 sequences in the sample, approximately 38% were seen once. Sequencing input: blood. These receptors came from a man aged 18 to 29 in good health.

Of note for this clonotype: A junction boundary mismatches the germline segment, possibly from a read error. The genes are TRBV6-5 and TRBJ1-6; D gene unclear. The CDR3 consists of 16 residues. CDR1 and CDR2 from the germline V gene are MNHEY and SVGAGI. The CDR3 here is CTSSKSRRAGPSPLHF. CDR3 nucleotides: TGTACCAGCAGTAAATCCCGTCGGGCCGGACCCTCACCCCTCCACTTT.

This clonotype showed up just once. The genes are TRBV27 and TRBJ1-2, with D possibly being TRBD1 (6 bases). CDR3 size: 15 residues. CDR1 is MNHEY and CDR2 is SMNVEV in the germline V gene (reference sequence). Trimming took 2 bases from V and 1 from J, leaving 11 bases between them. In DNA, the CDR3 is TGTGCCAGCAGTTTAGTGGGGGCTTTTAACTATGGCTACACCTTC. As protein: CASSLVGAFNYGYTF.

The rearrangement links TRBV29-1 to TRBJ2-1, with D tentatively TRBD1 or TRBD2 (5 bases each). The CDR3 totals 15 residues. V lost 7 bases and J lost 8, with 24 bases in between. CDR1 is SQVTM and CDR2 is ANQGSEA in the germline V gene. The CDR3 DNA reads TGCAGCGGGCCTGACTGGGGGTCATTGTATGATGAGCAGTTCTTC. Translating gives CSGPDWGSLYDEQFF.

The genes are TRBV11-2 and TRBJ2-7; no clear D gene. V was cut by 0 bases and J by 3 bases, with 12 bases left in between. The CDR3 length is 15 residues. The germline V gene encodes CDR1 SGHAT and CDR2 FQNNGV. CDR3 sequence (DNA): TGTGCCAGCAGCTTAGAAAGCGCCTACAGCTACGAGCAGTACTTC. Translating it yields CASSLESAYSYEQYF.

CDR3 residues: CANRDPLRGATDTQYF. CDR3 coding DNA: TGTGCCAACAGGGACCCCCTGCGGGGGGCCACAGATACGCAGTATTTT. The chain recombines TRBV27 with TRBJ2-3; 8 nucleotides line up with TRBD2. V trimming: 10 bases; J trimming: 2 bases; junction bases outside the gene matches: 14. Per the germline V gene, CDR1 is MNHEY and CDR2 is SMNVEV (reference sequence). The CDR3 covers 16 residues.

This clonotype turned up a few times. The V call is TRBV20-1, the J call TRBJ1-2; D is perhaps TRBD1 (5 bases). The germline V gene has CDR1 DFQATT and CDR2 SNEGSKA (reference sequence). The CDR3 length is 13 residues. V lost 3 bases, J lost 3 bases, and 11 bases lay in between. The CDR3 nucleotides are TGCAGTGCTAGTCCGGGGCCGCACTATGGCTACACCTTC. This encodes CSASPGPHYGYTF.

This clonotype was counted only a few times. The gene calls are TRBV27 and TRBJ2-1; the D gene is possibly TRBD2 (6 bases). The CDR3 consists of 16 residues. Per germline, CDR1 MNHEY and CDR2 SMNVEV (reference sequence). Trimming took off 6 bases at V and 6 bases at J, with 21 bases between the two ends. The chain's CDR3 is CASSPTDGEGLNEQFF. CDR3 DNA: TGTGCCAGCAGCCCCACGGACGGAGAGGGACTCAATGAGCAGTTCTTC.

The chain combines TRBV12-3 or TRBV12-4 with TRBJ2-2, with D perhaps matching TRBD1 (5 bases). V lost 2 bases and J 5 bases, leaving 12 bases between the germline ends. This CDR3 contains 15 residues. The CDR3 protein is CASSLSGAWTGELFF. CDR3 in DNA: TGTGCCAGCAGTTTAAGTGGGGCTTGGACCGGGGAGCTGTTTTTT.

This clonotype was seen a few times. This sequence joins TRBV6-2 or TRBV6-3 and TRBJ2-3; D is possibly TRBD1 (5 bases). CDR3 length: 13 residues. V lost 5 bases and J lost 4, with 10 bases in between. Germline V gene sequence: CDR1 MNHEY, CDR2 SVGEGT. CDR3 residues: CASSKGFPDTQYF. The CDR3 DNA reads as TGTGCCAGCAGTAAGGGGTTCCCAGATACGCAGTATTTT.

On this clonotype itself: One end of the junction does not line up with germline, which may come from a read error. The rearrangement links TRBV10-3 to TRBJ1-2; 7 nucleotides agree with TRBD1. CDR1 and CDR2 (germline): ENHRY, SYGVKD. This CDR3 is built from 18 residues. CDR3 DNA: TGTGCCACCAGTGAGGGCGGAGCGAGGGGGCAAGCTAACTATGGCTACACCTTC. Translated: CATSEGGARGQANYGYTF.

The chain has TRBV6-2 or TRBV6-3 and TRBJ1-1; D uncertain. The germline gives CDR1 MNHEY, CDR2 SVGEGT. This CDR3 is built from 13 residues. V shed 5 bases and J shed 1 base, with 8 bases lying between them. For the CDR3, the DNA is TGTGCCAGCAGTAAAACGAAGAACACTGAAGCTTTCTTT. Residues: CASSKTKNTEAFF.

The genes are TRBV4-1 and TRBJ1-4; D unresolved. The CDR3 length is 16 residues. In germline, CDR1 is MGHRA, CDR2 YSYEKL. V lost 2 bases to trimming and J lost 2 bases, with 12 bases between them. CDR3 bases: TGCGCCAGCAGCCAAACCCCTTCCGGGACTAATGAAAAACTGTTTTTT. Translating gives CASSQTPSGTNEKLFF.

The V gene is TRBV5-6, the J gene TRBJ2-1; perhaps TRBD1 as D (6 bases). This CDR3 spans 16 amino acids. V was cut by 0 bases and J by 6 bases, with 16 bases left in between. Germline V lookup: CDR1 SGHDT, CDR2 YYEEEE. Written as DNA, the CDR3 is TGTGCCAGCAGCTTGGCCGGACAGCCCTACGTCAATGAGCAGTTCTTC. Translating it yields CASSLAGQPYVNEQFF.

About this clonotype itself: The junction does not match germline at one end; this may be a read error. This chain's CDR3 is CAGSFGGEQYF. The CDR3 DNA follows: TGTGCCGGCAGCTTCGGGGGCGAGCAGTACTTC. V and J are TRBV7-9 and TRBJ2-7; weak D call: TRBD2 (6 bases). This CDR3 is built from 11 residues. Looked up from germline, CDR1 is SEHNR and CDR2 is FQNEAQ (reference sequence).

This clonotype was counted a few times. The V call is TRBV20-1, the J call TRBJ1-1; D gene ambiguous. CDR1 DFQATT and CDR2 SNEGSKA come from the germline V gene (reference sequence). Trimming took 3 bases from V and 3 from J, leaving 11 bases between them. The CDR3 length is 13 residues. The CDR3 here is CSASRAGDTEAFF. DNA for the CDR3: TGCAGTGCTAGTCGCGCCGGGGACACTGAAGCTTTCTTT.

The V and J genes are TRBV4-3 and TRBJ2-5, with D possibly matching TRBD2 (5 bases). CDR3 length equals 15 residues. Between the trimmed V and J ends, which lost 0 bases and 3 bases, there was a span of 11 bases. Germline V CDR1 and CDR2: LGHNA, YSLEER. In DNA form, the CDR3 reads TGCGCCAGCAGCCAAGATCAGGCGGGTGAAGAGACCCAGTACTTC. It specifies CASSQDQAGEETQYF.

The chain employs TRBV20-1 and TRBJ1-2; D unclear. The CDR3 contains 14 residues. Per the germline V gene, CDR1 is DFQATT and CDR2 is SNEGSKA (reference sequence). Trimming left V 2 bases short and J 0 bases short, with 10 bases between. The CDR3 sequence: CSARSAESNYGYTF. The CDR3 coding sequence is TGCAGTGCTAGATCGGCGGAATCTAACTATGGCTACACCTTC.

The chain links TRBV4-1 to TRBJ2-2, with D perhaps matching TRBD1 or TRBD2 (5 bases each). The germline V and J ends were trimmed by 3 bases and 6 bases, with 14 bases remaining between them. CDR1 and CDR2 from the germline V gene are MGHRA and YSYEKL. This CDR3 region has 15 residues. CDR3 DNA: TGCGCCAGCAGCCAGACGGGGACGGTCCCCGGGGAGCTGTTTTTT. This encodes CASSQTGTVPGELFF.

There are a few counts of this clonotype. The chain employs TRBV6-5 and TRBJ1-2; 9 positions agree with TRBD1. CDR3 size: 15 residues. The germline V gene encodes CDR1 MNHEY and CDR2 SVGAGI. V trimming: 10 bases; J trimming: 0 bases; junction bases outside the gene matches: 9. The CDR3 loop is CATRGGQGPNYGYTF. The CDR3 nucleotides read TGTGCCACCCGAGGGGGACAGGGCCCTAACTATGGCTACACCTTC.